The next 16 T cell receptor beta chains were all read from a single sample in a study of blood T cell repertoires in COVID-19. The table came from immunoSEQ multiplex PCR; TCRdb's copy has only in-frame clones and leaves some out. This sample has about 310,000 clones, with 80% to 90% found just once. The sequenced sample consisted of peripheral blood. The receptors here all came from a woman aged 50 to 60 who had recovered from COVID-19.

This clone has just one count. The V call is TRBV14, the J call TRBJ2-4; 7 positions match TRBD2. The CDR3 extends over 15 amino acids. Germline V gene lookup returns CDR1 SGHDN and CDR2 FVKESK. Germline trimming cut 6 bases from V and 0 bases from J; bases unmatched to any gene: 5. This CDR3 reads CASRKRGLAKNIQYF. As DNA, the CDR3 is TGTGCCAGCAGGAAGCGGGGTCTAGCCAAAAACATTCAGTACTTC.

The chain uses TRBV6-6 and TRBJ2-4; 7 positions match TRBD2. Germline lookup yields CDR1 MNHNY and CDR2 SVGAGI (reference sequence). V trimming: 11 bases; J trimming: 0 bases; junction bases outside the gene matches: 13. The CDR3 contains 16 residues. The CDR3 DNA is TGTGCCGCATCCGGGGGAGGGCGGGGAGCCAAAAACATTCAGTACTTC. Its protein is CAASGGGRGAKNIQYF.

The V and J genes are TRBV27 and TRBJ1-6; D gene ambiguous. Germline CDR1 and CDR2: MNHEY and SMNVEV (reference sequence). V lost 5 bases to trimming and J lost 6 bases, with 11 bases between them. CDR3 size: 14 residues. The CDR3: CASSLGPINSPLHF. As DNA, the CDR3 is TGTGCCAGCAGTCTAGGCCCGATTAATTCACCCCTCCACTTT.

V usage is TRBV7-3 and J usage is TRBJ2-6; D is perhaps TRBD2 (5 bases). The length of the CDR3 is 16 residues. V dropped 5 bases and J dropped 2 bases, with 13 bases sitting between them. Germline CDR1 is SGHTA and CDR2 is FQGTGA. CDR3 residues: CASSPPRAAGANVLTF. In DNA, the CDR3 is TGTGCCAGCAGCCCTCCTCGAGCGGCTGGGGCCAACGTCCTGACTTTC.

The chain carries TRBV20-1 and TRBJ2-1; 8 nucleotides line up with TRBD2. J was trimmed by 5 bases and V by 3 bases; bases with no gene match: 6. This CDR3 spans 14 amino acids. Germline CDR1 DFQATT, CDR2 SNEGSKA (reference sequence). CDR3 protein: CSASFRGGNNEQFF. CDR3 nucleotides: TGCAGTGCTAGTTTCCGGGGGGGAAACAATGAGCAGTTCTTC.

V and J are TRBV5-1 and TRBJ1-2; TRBD1 is a possible D gene (6 bases). In germline, CDR1 is SGHRS, CDR2 YFSETQ. The ends were cut back, 3 bases at V and 7 bases at J, with 19 bases in the middle. This CDR3 contains 15 residues. CDR3 nucleotides: TGCGCCAGCAGCTGGGGGCCCAGTGACTCCCCTGGCTACACCTTC. This encodes CASSWGPSDSPGYTF. The variable domain in full, with the rest retrieved from reference TRBV5-1 and TRBJ1-2, is KAGVTQTPRYLIKTRGQQVTLSCSPISGHRSVSWYQQTPGQGLQFLFEYFSETQRNKGNFPGRFSGRQFSNSRSEMNVSTLELGDSALYLCASSWGPSDSPGYTFGSGTRLTVV.

The gene calls are TRBV19 and TRBJ1-5; TRBD1 agrees at 8 bases. The germline gives CDR1 LNHDA, CDR2 SQIVND (reference sequence). Losses at the gene ends were 5 bases for V and 6 bases for J; bases not matched to a gene: 3. The CDR3 runs 13 residues. For the CDR3, the DNA is TGTGCCAGTAGTCCGGACAGGGTTCAGCCCCAGCATTTT. Translating it yields CASSPDRVQPQHF.

V and J are TRBV19 and TRBJ2-7; 7 positions match TRBD1. V gave up 2 bases and J gave up 1 base; unmatched junction bases: 5. CDR3 length: 15 residues. Germline V gene sequence: CDR1 LNHDA, CDR2 SQIVND (reference sequence). The CDR3 protein is CASSITRDSSYEQYF. CDR3 DNA: TGTGCCAGTAGTATAACGAGGGACAGTTCCTACGAGCAGTACTTC.

V usage is TRBV5-4 and J usage is TRBJ1-1, with TRBD1 matching 9 bases. The junction had 6 bases not matched to a gene; V was cut back by 4 bases and J by 11 bases. The CDR3 is 12 residues long. Germline loops: CDR1 SGHNT, CDR2 YYREEE (reference sequence). The CDR3 coding sequence is TGTGCCAGCAGCATCCGACAGGGGGAGGCTTTCTTT. Translated: CASSIRQGEAFF.

This clone occurred once. The gene calls are TRBV29-1 and TRBJ2-5; weak D call: TRBD2 (5 bases). The CDR3 is 13 amino acids. V lost 2 bases and J 5 bases, leaving 12 bases between the germline ends. Germline values: CDR1 SQVTM, CDR2 ANQGSEA. The CDR3 region has the DNA TGCAGCGTTGAACGGGGTCCGGGGGAGACCCAGTACTTC. Its translation: CSVERGPGETQYF.

The chain's CDR3 is CASSSGARYGYTF. The CDR3 nucleotides are TGTGCCAGCAGCTCAGGGGCCCGCTATGGCTACACCTTC. The chain recombines TRBV28 with TRBJ1-2; D possibly corresponds to TRBD1 (6 bases). The CDR3 runs to 13 residues. Trimming took off 6 bases at V and 4 bases at J, with 12 bases between the two ends. The germline V gene has CDR1 MDHEN and CDR2 SYDVKM.

V is TRBV7-8 and J is TRBJ2-2; 7 bases map to TRBD1. Per germline, CDR1 SGHVS and CDR2 FQNEAQ. V trimming: 5 bases; J trimming: 6 bases; junction bases outside the gene matches: 6. The CDR3 is 14 residues long. The CDR3 DNA is TGTGCCAGCAGCCCTAGACAGGGTGCCGGGGAGCTGTTTTTT. This sequence encodes CASSPRQGAGELFF. Combining the CDR3 with reference TRBV7-8 and TRBJ2-2 gives the whole variable domain GAGVSQSPRYKVAKRGQDVALRCDPISGHVSLFWYQQALGQGPEFLTYFQNEAQLDKSGLPSDRFFAERPEGSVSTLKIQRTQQEDSAVYLCASSPRQGAGELFFGEGSRLTVL.

This clone has only a few counts. The gene calls are TRBV19 and TRBJ1-3, with D possibly matching TRBD1 (5 bases). The CDR3 totals 13 residues. Trimming took 10 bases from V and 2 from J, leaving 12 bases between them. From germline, CDR1 is LNHDA and CDR2 SQIVND (reference sequence). CDR3 bases: TGTGCCACCTCCCGACAGACTGGAAACACCATATATTTT. Translation: CATSRQTGNTIYF.

This clone was detected only once. The chain links TRBV24-1 to TRBJ1-2; D is undetermined. V was cut by 1 base and J by 8 bases, with 7 bases left in between. This CDR3 is 12 amino acids long. The germline gives CDR1 KGHDR, CDR2 SFDVKD. The CDR3 sequence: CATSDLYGGYTF. CDR3 sequence (DNA): TGTGCCACCAGTGATTTATATGGCGGCTACACCTTC.

The gene calls are TRBV6-5 and TRBJ2-7, with TRBD1 identical over 9 bases. Germline CDR1 and CDR2: MNHEY and SVGAGI. Unmatched junction bases numbered 5, after V lost 8 bases and J lost 3 bases. CDR3 length: 13 amino acids. This chain's CDR3 is CASRGTGNYEQYF. The CDR3 nucleotides are TGTGCCAGCCGAGGGACAGGGAACTACGAGCAGTACTTC.

This chain links TRBV5-1 with TRBJ1-1; D possibly corresponds to TRBD1 (5 bases). Germline loops: CDR1 SGHRS, CDR2 YFSETQ. The CDR3 spans 16 residues. The V and J ends lost 2 bases and 4 bases respectively, with 18 bases between them. CDR3 DNA sequence: TGCGCCAGCAGCTTTGGTTCAGGGAAGGTCCTCACTGAAGCTTTCTTT. Amino acid sequence: CASSFGSGKVLTEAFF.